A single sample is the source of the 2 T cell receptor beta chains below, sequenced in a study of identical twins. MiXCR, applied by TCRdb to the 5' RACE reads, yields one record per CDR3 protein. The sample carries about 460,000 distinct CDR3 sequences, 12% to 15% recorded once. The data were also submitted as part of a second study, on yellow fever vaccine responses in identical twins.

The sample consisted of CD4+ T cells sorted from blood. The receptors come from a woman younger than 30 in good health.

The chain employs TRBV25-1 and TRBJ2-7; D is undetermined. V gave up 2 bases and J gave up 2 bases, with 13 bases separating them. The CDR3 consists of 15 residues. Per germline, CDR1 MGHDK and CDR2 SYGVNS. The CDR3 sequence is CASSEDSLITYEQYF. CDR3 coding DNA: TGTGCCAGCAGTGAAGACTCCCTGATCACCTACGAGCAGTACTTC.

This chain links TRBV12-3 or TRBV12-4 with TRBJ2-1; 9 nucleotides agree with TRBD1. This CDR3 spans 16 amino acids. After removal of 5 bases from V and 6 bases from J, the junction contained 11 bases not matched to a gene. Here the CDR3 DNA reads TGTGCCAGCAGTAATAGAGGGGGGACAGGGCGCAATGAGCAGTTCTTC. It is translated as CASSNRGGTGRNEQFF.